This TCR beta chain derives from a study of blood T cell repertoires in COVID-19. Whole-study context: The United States, Italy and Spain provided the acute and convalescent COVID-19 samples. The cDNA or gDNA used as material had been derived from T cells, B-cell-depleted T cells, or PBMCs.

Per the original methods: Researchers report that nucleated cell counts were estimated from reference gene primer amplification. Method: immunoSEQ multiplex PCR; TCRdb's copy keeps in-frame clones and lacks some. V, J and clone size were drawn from that table, and D and trimming were deduced from the DNA. The data show about 6,800 clones, roughly nine tenths seen once. Germline lookup yields CDR1 MNHEY and CDR2 SVGAGI. There are 13 residues in the CDR3. J gave up 10 bases and V 6 bases, and 7 bases lay outside the gene matches. Sequenced sample: peripheral blood. The sequence was collected from a man older than 75 with active COVID-19. The rearrangement uses TRBV6-5 and TRBJ2-1; TRBD1 agrees at 9 bases. The CDR3 sequence is CASSRTGEGEQFF. CDR3 in DNA: TGTGCCAGCAGCCGGACAGGGGAGGGCGAGCAGTTCTTC.